These T cell receptor beta chains were read from a single sample in a study of shared clonotypes between healthy human individuals. Sequencing was performed with immunoSEQ multiplex PCR; in TCRdb, only in-frame clones are kept and a portion is missing. The table lists a few hundred thousand clones, around 97% of them singletons. Material for sequencing was naive CD4+ T cells sorted from blood. Receptors were obtained from a woman younger than 45 in good health. CDR3s leave out the opening cysteine and the closing phenylalanine or tryptophan. Expanded clones get a size class; other rows say once, few or many, or leave the size out.

j_gene | v_gene | abundance | CDR3aa
TRBJ2-1 | TRBV5-1 | - | ASSLGTVNEQF
TRBJ2-7 | TRBV13 | - | ASSLRDRAPGEQY
TRBJ1-4 | TRBV28 | - | ASSLEDSETNEKLF
TRBJ2-7 | TRBV10-1 | once | ASSQGSVQEQY
TRBJ2-3 | TRBV19 | - | ASNPRVGTDTQY
TRBJ2-5 | TRBV5-1 | - | ASSETGLAGVRQETQY
TRBJ2-2 | TRBV27 | - | ASSLTSGTTGELF
TRBJ1-1 | TRBV19 | - | ASIGFPGRTGGYEAF
TRBJ2-7 | TRBV5-1 | few | ASSLGIGTFYEQY
TRBJ2-5 | TRBV30 | - | AWSYRGRRETQY
TRBJ2-2 | TRBV7-9 | - | ASSSQSNRGNTGELF
TRBJ1-4 | TRBV6-5 | - | ASSTPGTANEKLF
TRBJ2-1 | TRBV30 | few | AWTGYNEQF
TRBJ1-5 | TRBV6-1 | - | ASSADGGSNQPQH
TRBJ2-4 | TRBV28 | - | ASNPGLAAYKNIQY
TRBJ2-3 | TRBV2 | - | ASSEYGPGTASTDTQY
TRBJ2-3 | TRBV27 | - | ASISGSRGRGWASDTQY
TRBJ2-3 | TRBV10-3 | - | AISAVGGDTDTQY
TRBJ2-1 | TRBV10-3 | - | AISDFSGRRDNEQF
TRBJ2-2 | TRBV5-6 | - | ASSQLYNTGELF
TRBJ2-7 | TRBV7-9 | - | ASSHTSPGTGGYEQY
TRBJ2-7 | TRBV10-3 | - | AISEGLAGAKQY
TRBJ2-7 | TRBV19 | - | ASSRDGTYEQY
TRBJ2-7 | TRBV7-9 | - | ASSLVPETYEQY
TRBJ2-3 | TRBV10-3 | - | AISGDSRDSYTDTQY
TRBJ2-1 | TRBV5-4 | - | ASSLLSLAGGYNEQF
TRBJ1-1 | TRBV6-5 | - | ASSYSQITEAF
TRBJ1-2 | TRBV5-1 | - | ASSLGAQQGAGYGYT
TRBJ1-3 | TRBV9 | - | ASGQGSGNTIY
TRBJ2-7 | TRBV19 | - | ASRDWVDYEQY
TRBJ1-1 | TRBV30 | - | AWTRGQAMRDTEAF
TRBJ2-2 | TRBV27 | - | ASSLFSGELF
TRBJ1-1 | TRBV6-1 | - | ASSEGGTGSFTEAF
TRBJ2-7 | TRBV11-2 | - | ASRLLAGGPRNYEQY
TRBJ2-1 | TRBV4-1 | - | ASSQALNNEQF
TRBJ2-7 | TRBV7-9 | - | ASSFGPTSGRYEQY
TRBJ2-7 | TRBV19 | - | ASSMTDSGEQY
TRBJ2-3 | TRBV6-1 | - | ASSGRTGGTTDTQY
TRBJ2-7 | TRBV5-4 | - | ASSNGTGGVYEQY
TRBJ1-2 | TRBV28 | - | ASSLGTDYGYT
TRBJ1-5 | TRBV6-5 | few | ASSYSPGTDQPQH
TRBJ2-2 | TRBV2 | - | ASTFANTGELF
TRBJ2-3 | TRBV5-1 | - | ASSPGILETQY
TRBJ1-1 | TRBV6-1 | - | ASIPGLMNTEAF
TRBJ2-3 | TRBV6-5 | - | ASGLTNTDTQY
TRBJ1-2 | TRBV7-8 | - | ASSKDKPNYGYT
TRBJ2-7 | TRBV5-1 | - | ASSPDRSGVDEQY
TRBJ1-1 | TRBV2 | - | ASSGQWRNTEAF
TRBJ2-2 | TRBV19 | - | ASTSLAGGITTGELF
TRBJ2-1 | TRBV7-9 | - | ASSLRLAGGNEQF
TRBJ2-1 | TRBV5-1 | - | ASSAFAGAYNEQF
TRBJ2-7 | TRBV21-1 | - | AIMRDYEQY
TRBJ1-1 | TRBV30 | - | AWSATVRPEAF
TRBJ1-6 | TRBV6-5 | - | ASRRGSSYNSPLH
TRBJ2-3 | TRBV27 | - | ASSWGRTRTDTQY
TRBJ2-3 | TRBV29-1 | - | SVVRPRAGTSGQITQY
TRBJ2-7 | TRBV6-1 | - | ASVRWGNEQY
TRBJ1-1 | TRBV28 | - | ASREGGQLNTEAF
TRBJ1-2 | TRBV5-1 | few | ASSLAGNYGYT
TRBJ2-7 | TRBV11-1 | once | ASSLGQGDYEQY